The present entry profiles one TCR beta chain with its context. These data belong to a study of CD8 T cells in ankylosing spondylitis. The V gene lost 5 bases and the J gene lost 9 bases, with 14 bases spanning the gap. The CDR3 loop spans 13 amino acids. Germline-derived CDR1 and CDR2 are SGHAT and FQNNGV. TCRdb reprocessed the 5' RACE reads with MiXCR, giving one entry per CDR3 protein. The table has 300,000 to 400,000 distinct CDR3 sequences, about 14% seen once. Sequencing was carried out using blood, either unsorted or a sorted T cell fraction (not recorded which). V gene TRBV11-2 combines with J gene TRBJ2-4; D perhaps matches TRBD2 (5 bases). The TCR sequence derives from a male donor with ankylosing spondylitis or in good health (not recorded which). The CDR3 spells CASSRGSEGIQYF. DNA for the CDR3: TGTGCCAGCAGCCGCGGTAGCGAAGGCATTCAGTACTTC.